This T cell receptor (beta chain) stems from a study of T cells after yellow fever vaccination. Study-wide results and caveats: Post-booster repertoires contained most primary-vaccination clones again (about 95% CD4, 88% CD8). The CD4 and CD8 compartments had a small share of their clonotypes in common. High-abundance clonotypes from the bulk population could contaminate FACS-sorted repertoires.

The CDR3 runs 15 residues. The V end lost 5 bases, the J end lost 1 base, and 13 bases lay between the germline ends. From germline, CDR1 is SEHNR and CDR2 FQNEAQ (reference sequence). Researchers made TCR cDNA using 5'RACE template switching, and this step added a universal primer site and UMIs. One entry per CDR3 protein results from TCRdb running MiXCR on the 5' RACE reads. The sample lists about 320,000 distinct CDR3 sequences; around 7% were seen once. Comment on this clonotype: The antigen remains undetermined.

The chain uses TRBV7-9 and TRBJ2-3; D may match TRBD1 or TRBD2 (5 bases each). This TCR came from a man aged 18 to 30 who received the YFV17D yellow fever vaccine. The sample here was PBMCs, taken 45 days after the first yellow fever vaccination. The CDR3 loop reads CASSPLLGGTDTQYF. DNA of the CDR3: TGTGCCAGCAGCCCGTTGTTGGGGGGCACAGATACGCAGTATTTT.